The rows below give T cell receptor beta chains drawn from one sample of a study of cytomegalovirus exposure and HLA in healthy donors. The assay was immunoSEQ multiplex PCR, and TCRdb's table has in-frame clones only and misses some. The sample has over 110,000 clones; about four fifths are singletons. Sequencing was done on a sample of PBMCs. Receptor source: a woman aged 40 to 50 in good health and CMV-seropositive. Both conserved end residues are part of each CDR3. Each record gives: D gene, clone size, J gene, V gene, CDR3 DNA, CDR3 protein. D genes are given only for firm matches. Clone size, where shown, is once, few, many, or a class for clones that have expanded.

d_gene: NA; abundance: NA; j_gene: TRBJ2-2; v_gene: TRBV9; CDR3nt: TGTGCCAGCAGCGTAGAAGGGGGAAGACACACCGGGGAGCTGTTTTTT; CDR3aa: CASSVEGGRHTGELFF
d_gene: NA; abundance: NA; j_gene: TRBJ2-1; v_gene: TRBV7-9; CDR3nt: TGTTCCAGCAGCTTAACTAGGACCGGGCACCATGAGCAGTTCTTC; CDR3aa: CSSSLTRTGHHEQFF
d_gene: TRBD2; abundance: NA; j_gene: TRBJ2-7; v_gene: TRBV5-1; CDR3nt: TGCGCCAGCAGCTTGGGACTAGCGGCCTCAGAGGACGAGCAGTACTTC; CDR3aa: CASSLGLAASEDEQYF
d_gene: TRBD2; abundance: NA; j_gene: TRBJ2-7; v_gene: TRBV19; CDR3nt: TGTGCCAGTAGTATGCGGGGGGGAATGAACGAGCAGTACTTC; CDR3aa: CASSMRGGMNEQYF
d_gene: TRBD2; abundance: few; j_gene: TRBJ2-1; v_gene: TRBV2; CDR3nt: TGTGCCAGCAGACTAGCGGGAGGCGGTGAGCAGTTCTTC; CDR3aa: CASRLAGGGEQFF
d_gene: TRBD1; abundance: few; j_gene: TRBJ1-5; v_gene: TRBV2; CDR3nt: TGTGCCAGCAGTGGGTGGACAGGGTGGAATCAGCCCCAGCATTTT; CDR3aa: CASSGWTGWNQPQHF
d_gene: NA; abundance: NA; j_gene: TRBJ1-2; v_gene: TRBV4-1; CDR3nt: TGCGCCAGCAGCCAAGATACAGGGTTTGGCTACACCTTC; CDR3aa: CASSQDTGFGYTF
d_gene: TRBD2; abundance: once; j_gene: TRBJ2-1; v_gene: TRBV11-2; CDR3nt: TGTGCCAGCAGGGACTCCCTAGCGGGAGACAATGAGCAGTTCTTC; CDR3aa: CASRDSLAGDNEQFF
d_gene: TRBD1; abundance: NA; j_gene: TRBJ2-7; v_gene: TRBV2; CDR3nt: TGTGCCAGCAACCGGGACAGGGGCTACGAGCAGTACTTC; CDR3aa: CASNRDRGYEQYF
d_gene: TRBD1; abundance: NA; j_gene: TRBJ2-1; v_gene: TRBV27; CDR3nt: TGTGCCAGCAGTTTGGGACAGGGCTACAATGAGCAGTTCTTC; CDR3aa: CASSLGQGYNEQFF
d_gene: TRBD2; abundance: NA; j_gene: TRBJ2-3; v_gene: TRBV7-7; CDR3nt: TGTGCTAGCAGCTTCGGACTAGCGGCAACAGATACGCAGTATTTT; CDR3aa: CASSFGLAATDTQYF
d_gene: TRBD2; abundance: NA; j_gene: TRBJ2-3; v_gene: TRBV6-5; CDR3nt: TGTGCCAGCAGTTACTCTTCTAGCGGGCCATCAACTGGGAGGTATTTT; CDR3aa: CASSYSSSGPSTGRYF
d_gene: TRBD1; abundance: NA; j_gene: TRBJ2-1; v_gene: TRBV11-3; CDR3nt: TGTGCCAGCAGCTTAGGGGTCGGGACAGGGAGGAGTAATGAGCAGTTCTTC; CDR3aa: CASSLGVGTGRSNEQFF
d_gene: TRBD1; abundance: NA; j_gene: TRBJ1-5; v_gene: TRBV6-1; CDR3nt: TGTGCCAGCAGTGTCTGGACAGGTCGAGATCTGCCCCAGCATTTT; CDR3aa: CASSVWTGRDLPQHF
d_gene: TRBD1; abundance: NA; j_gene: TRBJ1-2; v_gene: TRBV5-4; CDR3nt: TGTGCCAGCGCGGACAGGAACTATGGCTACACCTTC; CDR3aa: CASADRNYGYTF
d_gene: TRBD2; abundance: few; j_gene: TRBJ2-1; v_gene: TRBV27; CDR3nt: TGTGCCAGCAGCATGACTAGCCCGAACAATGAGCAGTTCTTC; CDR3aa: CASSMTSPNNEQFF
d_gene: TRBD2; abundance: few; j_gene: TRBJ2-1; v_gene: TRBV5-4; CDR3nt: TGTGCCAGCAGTCAAGGACTAGCGGACTCCTACAATGAGCAGTTCTTC; CDR3aa: CASSQGLADSYNEQFF